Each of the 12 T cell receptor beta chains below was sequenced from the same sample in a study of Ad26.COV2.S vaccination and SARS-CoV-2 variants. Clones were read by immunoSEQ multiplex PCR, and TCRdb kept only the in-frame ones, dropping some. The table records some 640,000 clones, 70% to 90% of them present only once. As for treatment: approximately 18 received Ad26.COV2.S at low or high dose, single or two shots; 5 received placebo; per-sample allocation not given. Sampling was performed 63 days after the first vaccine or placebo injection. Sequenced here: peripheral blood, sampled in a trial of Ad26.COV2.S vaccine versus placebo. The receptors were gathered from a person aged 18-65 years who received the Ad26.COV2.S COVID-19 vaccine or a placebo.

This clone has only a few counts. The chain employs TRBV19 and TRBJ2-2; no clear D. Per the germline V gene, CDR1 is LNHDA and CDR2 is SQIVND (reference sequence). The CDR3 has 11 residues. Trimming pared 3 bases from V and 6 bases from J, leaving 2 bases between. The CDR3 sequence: CASSIPGELFF. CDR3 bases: TGTGCCAGTAGTATCCCCGGGGAGCTGTTTTTT.

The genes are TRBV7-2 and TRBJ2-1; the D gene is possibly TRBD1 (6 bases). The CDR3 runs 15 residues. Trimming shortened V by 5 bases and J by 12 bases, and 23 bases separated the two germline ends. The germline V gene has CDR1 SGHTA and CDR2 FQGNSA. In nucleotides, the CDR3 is TGTGCCAGCAGCCCAGGGGCCGGGTTTTTACAGGGGCAGTTCTTC. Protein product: CASSPGAGFLQGQFF.

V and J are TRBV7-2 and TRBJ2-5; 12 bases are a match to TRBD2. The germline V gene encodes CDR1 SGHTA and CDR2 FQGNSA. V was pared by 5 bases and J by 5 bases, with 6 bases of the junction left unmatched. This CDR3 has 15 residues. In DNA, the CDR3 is TGTGCCAGCAGCCCCTCCGGGACTAGCGGGGAGACCCAGTACTTC. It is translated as CASSPSGTSGETQYF.

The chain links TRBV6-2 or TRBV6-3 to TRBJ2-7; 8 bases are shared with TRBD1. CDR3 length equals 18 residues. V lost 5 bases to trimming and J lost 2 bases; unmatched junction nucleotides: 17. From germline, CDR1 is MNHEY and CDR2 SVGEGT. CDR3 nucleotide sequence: TGTGCCAGCAGTCCCGGACCCTCCGGACAGGGAATTACCTACGAGCAGTACTTC. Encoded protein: CASSPGPSGQGITYEQYF.

As DNA, the CDR3 is TGCGCCAGCAGCTTGACAGGGGGCTCCTACAATGAGCAGTTCTTC. Residues: CASSLTGGSYNEQFF. The rearrangement links TRBV4-3 to TRBJ2-1; 9 nucleotides match TRBD1. The V segment lost 5 bases and the J segment 0 bases; nucleotides outside the gene matches: 2. Germline loops: CDR1 LGHNA, CDR2 YSLEER. The CDR3 covers 15 residues.

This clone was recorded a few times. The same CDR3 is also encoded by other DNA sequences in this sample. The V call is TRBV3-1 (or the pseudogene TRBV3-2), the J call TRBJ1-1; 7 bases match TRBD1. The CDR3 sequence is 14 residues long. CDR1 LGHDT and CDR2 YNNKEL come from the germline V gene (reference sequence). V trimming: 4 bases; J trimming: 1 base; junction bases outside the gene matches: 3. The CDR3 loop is CASSPRGGNTEAFF. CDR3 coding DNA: TGTGCCAGCAGCCCCAGGGGGGGGAACACTGAAGCTTTCTTT.

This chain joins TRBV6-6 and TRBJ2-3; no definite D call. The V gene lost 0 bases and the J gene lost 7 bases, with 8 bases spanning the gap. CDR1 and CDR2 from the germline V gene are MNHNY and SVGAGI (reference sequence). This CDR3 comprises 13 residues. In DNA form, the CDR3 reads TGTGCCAGCAGTTACTCGCAATCTAATACGCAGTATTTT. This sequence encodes CASSYSQSNTQYF.

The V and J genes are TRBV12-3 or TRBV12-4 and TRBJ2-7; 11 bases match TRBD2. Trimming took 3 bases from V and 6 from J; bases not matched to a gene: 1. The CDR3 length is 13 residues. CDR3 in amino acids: CASSFGTSGEQYF. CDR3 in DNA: TGTGCCAGCAGTTTCGGGACTAGCGGCGAGCAGTACTTC.

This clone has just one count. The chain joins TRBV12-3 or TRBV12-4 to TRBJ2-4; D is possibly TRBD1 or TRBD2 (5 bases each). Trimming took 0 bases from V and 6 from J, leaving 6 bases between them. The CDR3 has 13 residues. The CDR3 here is CASSLAGVNIQYF. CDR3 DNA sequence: TGTGCCAGCAGTTTAGCGGGGGTAAACATTCAGTACTTC.

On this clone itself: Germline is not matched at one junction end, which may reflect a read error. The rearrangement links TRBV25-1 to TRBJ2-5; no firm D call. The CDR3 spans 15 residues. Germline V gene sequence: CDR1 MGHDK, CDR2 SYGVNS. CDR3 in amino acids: CASSEFSSPGETQYF. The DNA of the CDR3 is TGTGCCAGCAGCGAATTTAGTAGCCCGGGAGAGACCCAGTACTTC.

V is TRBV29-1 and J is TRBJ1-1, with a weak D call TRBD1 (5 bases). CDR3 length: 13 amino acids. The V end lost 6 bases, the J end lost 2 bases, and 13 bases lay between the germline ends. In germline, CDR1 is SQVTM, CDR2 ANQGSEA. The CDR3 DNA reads TGCAGCGTCACAGGTCAGGATAACACTGAAGCTTTCTTT. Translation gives CSVTGQDNTEAFF.

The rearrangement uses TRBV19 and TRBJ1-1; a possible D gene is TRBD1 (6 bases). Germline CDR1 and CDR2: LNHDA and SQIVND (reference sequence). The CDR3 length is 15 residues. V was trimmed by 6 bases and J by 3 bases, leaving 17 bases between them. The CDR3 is CASSLMDRYDTEAFF. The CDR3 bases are TGTGCCAGTAGCCTTATGGACAGATACGACACTGAAGCTTTCTTT.